This entry lists 3 T cell receptor beta chains sequenced from one sample in a study of shared clonotypes between healthy human individuals. The assay was immunoSEQ multiplex PCR, and TCRdb's table has in-frame clones only and misses some. The table includes 700,000 to 950,000 clones, about 96% detected once. Positively selected for CCR7, the CD45RO-negative cells used as naive CD8 cells excluded terminally differentiated effector memory CD45RA+ cells. Sequenced material: naive CD8+ T cells sorted from blood. Receptors were obtained from a man aged 25 to 40 in good health.

The chain carries TRBV30 and TRBJ2-1, with unresolved D. Trimming took off 5 bases at V and 5 bases at J, with 4 bases between the two ends. CDR1 is GTSNPN and CDR2 is SVGIG in the germline V gene (reference sequence). The CDR3 is 10 amino acids. The CDR3: CAWGNNEQFF. The CDR3, as DNA: TGTGCCTGGGGTAACAATGAGCAGTTCTTC.

This clone was seen only a few times. The V call is TRBV7-9, the J call TRBJ2-7; the D gene is possibly TRBD1 (6 bases). Trimming cost V 6 bases and J 5 bases, with 17 bases left between them. The CDR3 extends over 14 amino acids. Per the germline V gene, CDR1 is SEHNR and CDR2 is FQNEAQ (reference sequence). The CDR3 DNA reads TGTGCCAGCAGTAGCTTCCAGGGGAGCAACGAGCAGTACTTC. Encoded protein: CASSSFQGSNEQYF.

The J gene is TRBJ2-3, the V gene TRBV10-3, with 8 bases that match TRBD1. Trimming cost V 0 bases and J 2 bases; bases outside gene matches: 4. Per the germline V gene, CDR1 is ENHRY and CDR2 is SYGVKD. The length of the CDR3 is 16 residues. The CDR3 here is CAISESGQAATDTQYF. The DNA of the CDR3 is TGTGCCATCAGTGAGTCGGGACAGGCGGCCACAGATACGCAGTATTTT.